This record covers a single T cell receptor beta chain. Its antigen is unknown. Researchers took RNA transcripts and amplified the TCR beta CDR3 regions from them. The HTBI set primed first-round TCR CDR3 RT-PCR. TCRdb re-called the multiplex PCR reads through MiXCR, storing one row per CDR3 protein. The data contain 800,000 or so distinct CDR3 sequences, 38% of them singletons. The V and J ends lost 6 bases and 7 bases respectively, with 18 bases between them. CDR3 length: 15 residues. From germline, CDR1 is SEHNR and CDR2 FQNEAQ (reference sequence). This entry belongs to a study of T cells in Graves' hyperthyroidism and ophthalmopathy. Whole-study results and caveats: Model-based prediction identified ophthalmopathy a median 6.5 months prior to its onset.

The source of the PBMCs was around 9 ml of fresh peripheral blood. The chain has TRBV7-9 and TRBJ1-4; D is perhaps TRBD1 (6 bases). Source material: blood. The receptor was isolated from a man aged 18 to 35 with Graves' hyperthyroidism. CDR3 amino acids: CASSQPRGGAEKLFF. The CDR3 DNA reads as TGTGCCAGCAGTCAACCCCGGGGGGGGGCTGAAAAACTGTTTTTT. The variable domain in full, with the rest retrieved from reference TRBV7-9 and TRBJ1-4, is DTGVSQNPRHKITKRGQNVTFRCDPISEHNRLYWYRQTLGQGPEFLTYFQNEAQLEKSRLLSDRFSAERPKGSFSTLEIQRTEQGDSAMYLCASSQPRGGAEKLFFGSGTQLSVL.